These 29 T cell receptor beta chains were sequenced from one sample in a study of blood T cell repertoires in COVID-19. The assay was immunoSEQ multiplex PCR, and TCRdb's table has in-frame clones only and misses some. This table holds 250,000 to 350,000 clones, 80% to 90% found once. The sequenced sample consisted of peripheral blood. All receptors derive from a woman in her thirties with active or convalescent COVID-19.

The chain employs TRBV6-5 and TRBJ1-6; D unclear. Germline V CDR1 and CDR2: MNHEY, SVGAGI. V was pared by 6 bases and J by 5 bases, with 14 bases between. The CDR3 loop spans 15 amino acids. This CDR3 reads CASSGREADNSPLHF. For the CDR3, the DNA is TGTGCCAGCAGCGGCCGGGAGGCGGATAATTCACCCCTCCACTTT.

The CDR3 coding sequence is TGTGCCAGCAGTGAATACAGGACAGGCTACGAGCAGTACTTC. Translation: CASSEYRTGYEQYF. This chain links TRBV6-1 with TRBJ2-7; 7 nucleotides match TRBD1. This CDR3 spans 14 amino acids. Trimming at V came to 2 bases and at J to 3 bases, leaving 4 bases not matched to a gene. CDR1 MNHNS and CDR2 SASEGT come from the germline V gene.

V is TRBV11-1 and J is TRBJ2-7, with 7 bases aligning to TRBD2. This CDR3 has 15 amino acids. Unmatched junction bases numbered 6, after V lost 3 bases and J lost 1 base. Germline CDR1 and CDR2: SGHAT and FQDESV (reference sequence). DNA of the CDR3: TGTGCCAGCAGCTTTGCCGGGGGGAATTCCTACGAGCAGTACTTC. As protein: CASSFAGGNSYEQYF.

This rearrangement joins TRBV30 to TRBJ2-5; possibly TRBD2 for D (7 bases). The CDR3 extends over 13 amino acids. From germline, CDR1 is GTSNPN and CDR2 SVGIG (reference sequence). Trimming pared 0 bases from V and 4 bases from J, leaving 9 bases between. CDR3 protein: CAWSVRGAETQYF. The CDR3 DNA reads TGTGCCTGGAGTGTACGGGGGGCAGAGACCCAGTACTTC.

The J gene is TRBJ1-5, the V gene TRBV24-1; 10 bases are a match to TRBD1. Germline loops: CDR1 KGHDR, CDR2 SFDVKD. After removal of 6 bases from V and 6 bases from J, the junction contained 7 bases not matched to a gene. This CDR3 comprises 15 residues. CDR3: CATSPGTGAVQPQHF. The DNA of the CDR3 is TGTGCCACCAGTCCGGGGACAGGGGCAGTTCAGCCCCAGCATTTT.

The chain carries TRBV5-4 and TRBJ1-3; 8 bases map to TRBD1. The CDR3 spans 14 residues. Germline values: CDR1 SGHNT, CDR2 YYREEE (reference sequence). V lost 6 bases to trimming and J lost 2 bases; unmatched junction nucleotides: 4. DNA of the CDR3: TGTGCCAGCATGGACAGGGCGGCTGGAAACACCATATATTTT. It is translated as CASMDRAAGNTIYF.

This chain connects TRBV18 to TRBJ2-7, with 8 bases matching TRBD2. Germline V gene sequence: CDR1 KGHSH, CDR2 LQKENI. The CDR3 runs 17 residues. J was trimmed by 3 bases and V by 4 bases; bases with no gene match: 14. Here the CDR3 reads CASSQLSGSGARYEQYF. In DNA, the CDR3 is TGTGCCAGCTCACAGCTATCCGGTAGCGGGGCCCGCTACGAGCAGTACTTC.

V is TRBV4-3 and J is TRBJ1-4; TRBD1 matches 9 bases. J was trimmed by 6 bases and V by 0 bases; bases with no gene match: 14. This CDR3 has 19 residues. Germline-derived CDR1 and CDR2 are LGHNA and YSLEER. CDR3 sequence (DNA): TGCGCCAGCAGCCAAGATCTTATCGGGCGACAGGGGGTGGATGAAAAACTGTTTTTT. Amino acid sequence: CASSQDLIGRQGVDEKLFF.

The chain employs TRBV19 and TRBJ2-1; 8 bases line up with TRBD1. The CDR3 runs to 15 residues. CDR1 and CDR2 from the germline V gene are LNHDA and SQIVND (reference sequence). After removal of 5 bases from V and 8 bases from J, the junction contained 11 bases not matched to a gene. The CDR3 is CASSPRTGLVDEQFF. CDR3 sequence (DNA): TGTGCCAGTAGTCCACGGACAGGGTTAGTGGATGAGCAGTTCTTC.

The V call is TRBV28, the J call TRBJ1-2, with D maybe TRBD1 (6 bases). The ends were cut back, 1 base at V and 8 bases at J, with 14 bases in the middle. The CDR3 length is 14 residues. Germline values: CDR1 MDHEN, CDR2 SYDVKM. For the CDR3, the DNA is TGTGCCAGCAGTTTATCGGCCAGGGGACACGGCTACACCTTC. Protein product: CASSLSARGHGYTF.

The J gene is TRBJ1-3, the V gene TRBV30; 7 positions match TRBD1. The V gene's germline CDR1 is GTSNPN and CDR2 SVGIG (reference sequence). The CDR3 is 13 amino acids. The J segment lost 4 bases and the V segment lost 6 bases, leaving 6 bases of the junction unmatched. The CDR3 DNA sequence: TGTGCCTGCGAGACAGGGTCCGGAAACACCATATATTTT. As protein: CACETGSGNTIYF. Combining the CDR3 with reference TRBV30 and TRBJ1-3 gives the whole variable domain SQTIHQWPATLVQPVGSPLSLECTVEGTSNPNLYWYRQAAGRGLQLLFYSVGIGQISSEVPQNLSASRPQDRQFILSSKKLLLSDSGFYLCACETGSGNTIYFGEGSWLTVV.

The chain uses TRBV6-5 and TRBJ1-1; TRBD1 agrees at 12 bases. V was pared by 6 bases and J by 4 bases, with 3 bases of the junction left unmatched. CDR1 and CDR2 from the germline V gene are MNHEY and SVGAGI. The CDR3 is 14 residues long. The CDR3 DNA sequence: TGTGCCAGCAGCGCGGGACAGGGGGCCACTGAAGCTTTCTTT. Its translation: CASSAGQGATEAFF.

The gene calls are TRBV6-5 and TRBJ1-1; 11 bases agree with TRBD1. CDR1 and CDR2 (germline): MNHEY, SVGAGI. The V gene end was trimmed by 6 bases and the J gene end by 5 bases; junction bases not matched to a gene: 5. CDR3 length: 14 residues. CDR3 residues: CASRDRGRGTEAFF. The DNA for the CDR3 is TGTGCCAGCAGGGACAGGGGGCGTGGGACTGAAGCTTTCTTT.

The V and J genes are TRBV10-3 and TRBJ1-4, with D perhaps TRBD1 (6 bases). The CDR3 is made up of 13 amino acids. The V gene's germline CDR1 is ENHRY and CDR2 SYGVKD. The V end was cut by 2 bases, the J end by 8 bases, with 9 bases between. This CDR3 reads CAISEAGTEKLFF. CDR3 nucleotides: TGTGCCATCAGTGAGGCCGGGACAGAAAAACTGTTTTTT.

The V gene is TRBV11-2, the J gene TRBJ2-3; TRBD2 matches at 14 bases. CDR3 size: 18 residues. The trim removed 4 bases at V and 4 bases at J, leaving 10 bases unmatched. Germline V lookup: CDR1 SGHAT, CDR2 FQNNGV. The CDR3 sequence: CASSSPVTSGGAADTQYF. The CDR3 DNA reads TGTGCCAGCAGCTCTCCCGTGACTAGCGGGGGGGCGGCAGATACGCAGTATTTT.

This chain connects TRBV3-1 (or the pseudogene TRBV3-2) to TRBJ2-7; 8 nucleotides line up with TRBD1. This CDR3 spans 16 amino acids. Germline CDR1 reads LGHDT; CDR2 reads YNNKEL (reference sequence). V lost 4 bases, J lost 3 bases, and 11 bases stayed unmatched. CDR3 amino acids: CASSPLRDRQGYEQYF. For the CDR3, the DNA is TGTGCCAGCAGCCCGCTAAGGGACAGGCAGGGCTACGAGCAGTACTTC.

This sequence joins TRBV7-9 and TRBJ1-6, with 8 bases aligning to TRBD1. Germline values: CDR1 SEHNR, CDR2 FQNEAQ (reference sequence). Losses at the gene ends were 2 bases for V and 7 bases for J; bases not matched to a gene: 7. CDR3 length equals 16 residues. The CDR3 protein is CASSLRQGRDNSPLHF. CDR3 bases: TGTGCCAGCAGCTTAAGACAGGGGAGGGACAATTCACCCCTCCACTTT.

The V and J genes are TRBV5-4 and TRBJ2-3; D not certain. The CDR3 has 14 residues. The V gene lost 4 bases and the J gene lost 0 bases, with 9 bases spanning the gap. CDR1 and CDR2 (germline): SGHNT, YYREEE (reference sequence). The CDR3 coding sequence is TGTGCCAGCAGCCCGCGTCCTAGCACAGATACGCAGTATTTT. Protein sequence: CASSPRPSTDTQYF.

J is TRBJ2-3 and V is TRBV7-9; 11 bases agree with TRBD2. Germline V lookup: CDR1 SEHNR, CDR2 FQNEAQ (reference sequence). CDR3 length equals 14 residues. V was clipped by 4 bases and J by 4 bases; unmatched bases: 1. The CDR3 region has the DNA TGTGCCAGCAGCTATAGCGGGGGGGCAGATACGCAGTATTTT. Translated: CASSYSGGADTQYF. Filled out from reference TRBV7-9 and TRBJ2-3, the complete variable domain reads DTGVSQNPRHKITKRGQNVTFRCDPISEHNRLYWYRQTLGQGPEFLTYFQNEAQLEKSRLLSDRFSAERPKGSFSTLEIQRTEQGDSAMYLCASSYSGGADTQYFGPGTRLTVL.

This sequence joins TRBV5-1 and TRBJ1-4; D possibly corresponds to TRBD1 (5 bases). Trimming took off 0 bases at V and 4 bases at J, with 7 bases between the two ends. In germline, CDR1 is SGHRS, CDR2 YFSETQ. The CDR3 contains 14 residues. The CDR3 is CASSLEGDNEKLFF. The CDR3 nucleotides read TGCGCCAGCAGCTTGGAAGGGGATAATGAAAAACTGTTTTTT.

To note about this clone: This CDR3 is also generated by other DNA sequences in the sample. This rearrangement joins TRBV19 to TRBJ1-1; no clear D. The CDR3 covers 13 residues. CDR1 is LNHDA, CDR2 SQIVND, per germline (reference sequence). V gave up 4 bases and J gave up 3 bases, with 9 bases separating them. In DNA form, the CDR3 reads TGTGCCAGTAGTACGAGGCGGGACACTGAAGCTTTCTTT. It encodes CASSTRRDTEAFF. The full variable domain, rest sourced from reference TRBV19 and TRBJ1-1, is DGGITQSPKYLFRKEGQNVTLSCEQNLNHDAMYWYRQDPGQGLRLIYYSQIVNDFQKGDIAEGYSVSREKKESFPLTVTSAQKNPTAFYLCASSTRRDTEAFFGQGTRLTVV.

DNA of the CDR3: TGTGCCAGCAGTTTTTCAACCGGGACTAGTACCTACGAGCAGTACTTC. This translates into CASSFSTGTSTYEQYF. The chain joins TRBV27 to TRBJ2-7; 8 bases fit TRBD2. V dropped 3 bases and J dropped 2; count of bases not matched to a gene: 9. CDR1 and CDR2 from the germline V gene are MNHEY and SMNVEV (reference sequence). This CDR3 spans 16 amino acids.

The V and J genes are TRBV5-4 and TRBJ2-1, with 8 bases aligning to TRBD2. The CDR3 runs 16 residues. Germline CDR1 SGHNT, CDR2 YYREEE (reference sequence). V was pared by 4 bases and J by 4 bases, with 10 bases of the junction left unmatched. In DNA, the CDR3 is TGTGCCAGCAGCCCAACAGCGGGGGCCCTATACAATGAGCAGTTCTTC. Translated, it gives CASSPTAGALYNEQFF.

CDR3 sequence: CASSVERTEETQYF. Here the CDR3 DNA reads TGTGCCAGCAGCGTAGAGCGGACCGAAGAGACCCAGTACTTC. The chain carries TRBV9 and TRBJ2-5, with D possibly being TRBD2 (5 bases). From germline, CDR1 is SGDLS and CDR2 YYNGEE. The CDR3 has 14 amino acids. Trimming took off 0 bases at V and 3 bases at J, with 9 bases between the two ends.

The CDR3 reads CASSSTGNSPLHF. CDR3 DNA: TGTGCCAGCAGTTCCACGGGGAATTCACCCCTCCACTTT. V and J are TRBV6-2 or TRBV6-3 and TRBJ1-6; D gene uncertain. Trimming took 4 bases from V and 7 from J, leaving 8 bases between them. CDR3 length equals 13 residues. CDR1 MNHEY and CDR2 SVGEGT come from the germline V gene.

The chain uses TRBV7-3 and TRBJ2-3; D ambiguous. Germline V gene data show CDR1 as SGHTA and CDR2 as FQGTGA. The CDR3 runs to 15 residues. Between the trimmed V and J ends, which lost 5 bases and 6 bases, there was a span of 18 bases. CDR3 sequence: CASSPTPALGDTQYF. CDR3 DNA sequence: TGTGCCAGCAGCCCCACCCCGGCCTTGGGCGATACGCAGTATTTT. The full variable domain, with the rest looked up from reference TRBV7-3 and TRBJ2-3, is GAGVSQTPSNKVTEKGKYVELRCDPISGHTALYWYRQSLGQGPEFLIYFQGTGAADDSGLPNDRFFAVRPEGSVSTLKIQRTERGDSAVYLCASSPTPALGDTQYFGPGTRLTVL.

This clone turned up a few times. The chain uses TRBV19 and TRBJ2-2; no firm D call. Trimming stripped 6 bases from V and 5 bases from J, with 10 bases between. The CDR3 is made up of 13 amino acids. Germline V gene sequence: CDR1 LNHDA, CDR2 SQIVND (reference sequence). CDR3 loop: CASSREMTGELFF. The CDR3 bases are TGTGCCAGTAGCCGAGAAATGACCGGGGAGCTGTTTTTT.

The chain couples TRBV29-1 to TRBJ1-1; D is ambiguous. Germline CDR1 and CDR2: SQVTM and ANQGSEA. This CDR3 has 12 residues. V shed 5 bases and J shed 1 base, with 8 bases lying between them. For the CDR3, the DNA is TGCAGCGTTCCCACACCGAACACTGAAGCTTTCTTT. It yields the protein CSVPTPNTEAFF. Filled out from reference TRBV29-1 and TRBJ1-1, the complete variable domain reads SAVISQKPSRDICQRGTSLTIQCQVDSQVTMMFWYRQQPGQSLTLIATANQGSEATYESGFVIDKFPISRPNLTFSTLTVSNMSPEDSSIYLCSVPTPNTEAFFGQGTRLTVV.

This chain joins TRBV10-3 and TRBJ2-7; 11 positions match TRBD1. Germline V gene sequence: CDR1 ENHRY, CDR2 SYGVKD. The CDR3 sequence is 15 residues long. The V gene end was trimmed by 3 bases and the J gene end by 6 bases; junction bases not matched to a gene: 7. CDR3 nucleotide sequence: TGTGCCATCAGTGAACCGGGACAGGGGGACTTCGAGCAGTACTTC. Residues: CAISEPGQGDFEQYF.